The clone carrying this T cell receptor beta chain is a singleton in its sample. The sample comes from a study of blood T cell repertoires in COVID-19. Turning to the study itself: Sites in the United States, Italy and Spain provided acute and convalescent COVID-19 samples. The analysed material was cDNA or gDNA that came from T cells, B-cell-depleted T cells, or PBMCs.

In Seattle, patients joined the study during active infection and were tracked longitudinally. The CDR3 contains 13 residues. CDR1 and CDR2 (germline): MNHEY, SVGEGT. V gave up 4 bases and J gave up 6 bases, with 10 bases separating them. Per the authors' pipeline: Reference gene primers were amplified, and this amplification served to estimate nucleated cell counts. The repertoire was sequenced with immunoSEQ multiplex PCR; TCRdb's copy has only in-frame clones and lacks some. Clone size and V and J calls were adopted from that table, with D and trimming inferred from the DNA. Of roughly 190,000 clones in the sample, less than 90% were seen once.

Material for sequencing was peripheral blood. This receptor was taken from a woman aged 55-69 years with COVID-19, enrolled during active disease. V and J are TRBV6-2 or TRBV6-3 and TRBJ2-1, with D hard to call. The CDR3 here is CASSSIVGNEQFF. The CDR3 coding sequence is TGTGCCAGCAGTTCGATCGTCGGCAATGAGCAGTTCTTC.